This TCR beta chain was captured in a study of CD8 T cells in ankylosing spondylitis. General study findings and limits: Earlier reports found some motif variants in synovial fluid and blood in reactive arthritis. Blood of patients with ankylosing spondylitis appeared to be characterized by a TCR beta motif of eight highly homologous variants. A CD8+ phenotype characterized the disease-linked clones, which were relatively rare in peripheral blood. Reportedly, matched ankylosing spondylitis synovial fluid was significantly enriched for disease-linked clones.

This clonotype has ten or more counts. Its antigen is not identified. By quantitative 5'-RACE with molecular barcodes, the TCR beta libraries were made. TCRdb used MiXCR to reprocess the 5' RACE reads, holding one entry per CDR3 protein. The sample holds roughly 440,000 distinct CDR3 sequences, approximately 17% seen once. This CDR3 has 12 amino acids. Trimming stripped 4 bases from V and 5 bases from J, with 8 bases between. The sample was blood, either unsorted or a sorted T cell fraction (not recorded which). The origin of this receptor is a male donor with ankylosing spondylitis. V and J are TRBV12-3 or TRBV12-4 and TRBJ2-5; the D gene is possibly TRBD2 (6 bases). CDR3 in amino acids: CASSWGEETQYF. For the CDR3, the DNA is TGTGCCAGCAGTTGGGGGGAGGAGACCCAGTACTTC.